One sample yielded the 30 T cell receptor beta chains listed below, sequenced in a study of regulatory T cells in long-lasting Graves disease. HTBI primers from iRepertoire and Arm-PCR of CDR3 regions yielded the TCR beta libraries. TCRdb re-derived calls from the multiplex PCR reads in MiXCR, one entry per CDR3 protein. The sample gives roughly 430,000 distinct CDR3 sequences, roughly a fifth of which show up once; roughly an eighth is in the top ten. The time point: persistent/refractory GD, antithyroid drugs over 5 years with positive TRAb. PBMC RNA served as the TCR library source. Sequencing used peripheral blood mononuclear cells (PBMCs), obtained when the disease was refractory, from a patient treated with antithyroid drugs. Receptors originate from a female donor with Graves disease.

The chain links TRBV15 to TRBJ2-5, with D tentatively TRBD2 (5 bases). Germline V gene sequence: CDR1 LNHNV, CDR2 YYDKDF (reference sequence). Trimming removed 3 bases from V and 5 bases from J, with 16 bases in between. This CDR3 is built from 15 residues. DNA of the CDR3: TGTGCCACCAGCAGGGATGAGAGGGTCAGGGAGACCCAGTACTTC. Residues: CATSRDERVRETQYF.

In this sample, this clonotype turned up many times. CDR3 amino acids: CASSQKTGQQETQYF. The CDR3 region has the DNA TGTGCCAGCAGTCAAAAGACAGGGCAGCAAGAGACCCAGTACTTC. The chain joins TRBV28 to TRBJ2-5; the match to TRBD1 covers 7 bases. This CDR3 is 15 amino acids long. Germline V gene data show CDR1 as MDHEN and CDR2 as SYDVKM. J lost 2 bases, V lost 5 bases, and 8 bases had no gene match.

At least ten counts were recorded for this clonotype. The rearrangement uses TRBV10-1 and TRBJ2-2; 10 bases match TRBD2. The germline CDR1 and CDR2 sequences are WNHNN and SYGVQD (reference sequence). The ends lost 8 bases at V and 4 bases at J; junction bases unmatched: 4. This CDR3 region has 14 residues. The CDR3 DNA sequence: TGCGCCAGCTCGGGACTAGCGAGCACCGGGGAGCTGTTTTTT. This encodes CASSGLASTGELFF.

CDR3 amino acids: CSALSADTQYF. CDR3 DNA sequence: TGCAGTGCCTTGAGTGCAGATACGCAGTATTTT. The chain combines TRBV20-1 with TRBJ2-3; no definite D call. There are 11 residues in the CDR3. Germline V gene lookup returns CDR1 DFQATT and CDR2 SNEGSKA (reference sequence). Trimming removed 6 bases from V and 4 bases from J, with 8 bases in between.

The V gene is TRBV28, the J gene TRBJ1-5; D is possibly TRBD1 (6 bases). CDR1 is MDHEN and CDR2 is SYDVKM in the germline V gene. The CDR3 has 13 residues. Trimming pared 8 bases from V and 4 bases from J, leaving 12 bases between. The CDR3 sequence is CASGRQGNQPQHF. As DNA, the CDR3 is TGTGCCAGCGGGCGGCAGGGGAATCAGCCCCAGCATTTT.

In this sample, this clonotype turned up a few times. The rearrangement uses TRBV28 and TRBJ1-5, with D possibly TRBD1 on 6 matching bases. The CDR3 has 15 residues. Looked up from germline, CDR1 is MDHEN and CDR2 is SYDVKM. V lost 3 bases and J 5 bases, leaving 14 bases between the germline ends. The CDR3 DNA follows: TGTGCCAGCAGTTTGGGGGGCACGAGGGATCAGCCCCAGCATTTT. Translating gives CASSLGGTRDQPQHF.

The genes are TRBV20-1 and TRBJ1-4; 7 positions agree with TRBD1. The germline V gene encodes CDR1 DFQATT and CDR2 SNEGSKA (reference sequence). V lost 1 base to trimming and J lost 6 bases; unmatched junction nucleotides: 5. The CDR3 consists of 14 residues. The CDR3 loop is CSARGWQGDEKLFF. The CDR3 DNA reads TGCAGTGCTAGAGGGTGGCAGGGGGATGAAAAACTGTTTTTT.

This clonotype was seen more than once but under ten times. The chain has TRBV7-9 and TRBJ2-5; D possibly corresponds to TRBD1 (6 bases). The V gene lost 3 bases and the J gene lost 0 bases, with 14 bases spanning the gap. The germline gives CDR1 SEHNR, CDR2 FQNEAQ (reference sequence). The CDR3 runs to 16 residues. The CDR3 DNA is TGTGCCAGCAGCTTTTTCGGATGGGGGCACCAAGAGACCCAGTACTTC. Translated, it gives CASSFFGWGHQETQYF.

V is TRBV15 and J is TRBJ2-7; the match to TRBD1 covers 10 bases. The CDR3 spans 15 residues. Germline V lookup: CDR1 LNHNV, CDR2 YYDKDF (reference sequence). V dropped 1 base and J dropped 1; count of bases not matched to a gene: 1. The CDR3 region has the DNA TGTGCCACCAGCAGAGGGACAGGGGGATCCTACGAGCAGTACTTC. Translated, it gives CATSRGTGGSYEQYF. The variable domain in full, with the rest retrieved from reference TRBV15 and TRBJ2-7, is DAMVIQNPRYQVTQFGKPVTLSCSQTLNHNVMYWYQQKSSQAPKLLFHYYDKDFNNEADTPDNFQSRRPNTSFCFLDIRSPGLGDTAMYLCATSRGTGGSYEQYFGPGTRLTVT.

This clonotype has ten or more counts. The V gene is TRBV15, the J gene TRBJ1-2; D uncertain. CDR1 and CDR2 (germline): LNHNV, YYDKDF (reference sequence). Trimming removed 0 bases from V and 2 bases from J, with 10 bases in between. The CDR3 has 15 residues. CDR3 DNA sequence: TGTGCCACCAGCAGAGATCAGTGGCAGAACTATGGCTACACCTTC. Translation gives CATSRDQWQNYGYTF.

This clonotype was detected only a few times. The CDR3 loop is CASSLRDRGLSEAFF. CDR3 nucleotides: TGTGCCAGCAGCTTAAGGGACAGGGGACTTTCGGAGGCTTTCTTT. This chain joins TRBV7-8 and TRBJ1-1; 10 nucleotides agree with TRBD1. This CDR3 has 15 amino acids. J was trimmed by 11 bases and V by 2 bases; bases with no gene match: 11. CDR1 and CDR2 (germline): SGHVS, FQNEAQ.

A single count supports this clonotype. The CDR3 sequence: CASSSLQGWGDQPQHF. CDR3 nucleotides: TGTGCCAGCAGTTCCCTACAGGGATGGGGCGATCAGCCCCAGCATTTT. This sequence joins TRBV6-2 or TRBV6-3 and TRBJ1-5; TRBD1 might be the D (6 bases). Germline-derived CDR1 and CDR2 are MNHEY and SVGEGT. Deletions cut 4 bases from V and 5 bases from J, with 18 bases between. This CDR3 contains 16 residues.

There are a few counts of this clonotype. This sequence joins TRBV15 and TRBJ2-5; D possibly matches TRBD1 or TRBD2 (6 bases each). The CDR3 totals 15 residues. V was cut by 5 bases and J by 4 bases, with 17 bases left in between. Germline assignment: CDR1 LNHNV and CDR2 YYDKDF (reference sequence). This CDR3 reads CATSRSGAQRETQYF. CDR3 coding DNA: TGTGCCACCAGCCGGTCGGGGGCCCAAAGAGAGACCCAGTACTTC. The whole variable domain, remainder taken from reference TRBV15 and TRBJ2-5, is DAMVIQNPRYQVTQFGKPVTLSCSQTLNHNVMYWYQQKSSQAPKLLFHYYDKDFNNEADTPDNFQSRRPNTSFCFLDIRSPGLGDTAMYLCATSRSGAQRETQYFGPGTRLLVL.

This clonotype was found a few times. The chain combines TRBV20-1 with TRBJ1-1; D possibly corresponds to TRBD1 (6 bases). Looked up from germline, CDR1 is DFQATT and CDR2 is SNEGSKA (reference sequence). V was pared by 3 bases and J by 0 bases, with 11 bases between. The length of the CDR3 is 14 residues. CDR3 residues: CSARSGTLNTEAFF. The CDR3 nucleotides read TGCAGTGCTAGGTCAGGGACACTGAACACTGAAGCTTTCTTT.

This clonotype was detected ten times or more. This chain joins TRBV27 and TRBJ1-1; 8 bases match TRBD1. Germline values: CDR1 MNHEY, CDR2 SMNVEV (reference sequence). With 5 bases clipped from V and 5 bases from J, the junction kept 13 bases outside the gene matches. The CDR3 length is 16 residues. CDR3 in amino acids: CASSASAGTGVTEAFF. DNA of the CDR3: TGTGCCAGCAGTGCCAGTGCCGGGACAGGCGTGACTGAAGCTTTCTTT.

Ten or more counts support this clonotype. The chain employs TRBV10-2 and TRBJ2-7; 7 bases agree with TRBD1. The CDR3 totals 14 residues. V dropped 6 bases and J dropped 2; count of bases not matched to a gene: 7. Germline V gene lookup returns CDR1 WSHSY and CDR2 SAAADI. The CDR3 nucleotides read TGCGCCAGCAGGACAGGGTTTTTCGCCTACGAGCAGTACTTC. Protein sequence: CASRTGFFAYEQYF.

This clonotype was seen ten or more times. This chain uses TRBV2 with TRBJ2-5; a weak D match, TRBD2 (6 bases). Germline values: CDR1 SNHLY, CDR2 FYNNEI. V lost 6 bases, J lost 4 bases, and 18 bases lay in between. CDR3 size: 15 residues. In DNA form, the CDR3 reads TGTGCCAGCAGGCCGCTGGGGACTGTCGCAGAGACCCAGTACTTC. This sequence encodes CASRPLGTVAETQYF.

To note about this clonotype: This sequence may be a read error, since a much larger clone differs from it by one base. V usage is TRBV6-1 and J usage is TRBJ1-4; TRBD1 is a possible D gene (6 bases). The germline V gene encodes CDR1 MNHNS and CDR2 SASEGT. This CDR3 has 14 amino acids. The CDR3 sequence: CASRIGGVNETLFF. CDR3 sequence (DNA): TGTGCCAGCAGAATCGGGGGCGTTAATGAAACACTGTTTTTT.

This clonotype was seen a few times. V usage is TRBV7-2 and J usage is TRBJ2-2; D not certain. This CDR3 contains 16 residues. The ends were cut back, 5 bases at V and 1 base at J, with 14 bases in the middle. Germline CDR1 is SGHTA and CDR2 is FQGNSA. CDR3 coding DNA: TGTGCCAGCAGCAAAGGTCGCGGAGAGAACACCGGGGAGCTGTTTTTT. Its protein is CASSKGRGENTGELFF. Full variable domain (remainder filled in from reference TRBV7-2 and TRBJ2-2): GAGVSQSPSNKVTEKGKDVELRCDPISGHTALYWYRQSLGQGLEFLIYFQGNSAPDKSGLPSDRFSAERTGGSVSTLTIQRTQQEDSAVYLCASSKGRGENTGELFFGEGSRLTVL.

This clonotype was picked up a small number of times. The chain uses TRBV20-1 and TRBJ2-7, with D possibly being TRBD2 (7 bases). The V and J ends lost 6 bases and 5 bases respectively, with 20 bases between them. The CDR3 has 14 residues. Germline values: CDR1 DFQATT, CDR2 SNEGSKA (reference sequence). Here the CDR3 reads CSAREGRGAHEQYF. The CDR3 DNA is TGCAGTGCCCGAGAGGGGAGGGGGGCCCACGAGCAGTACTTC.

This clonotype was picked up a small number of times. This CDR3 is CASSPRATGTEAFF. CDR3 nucleotide sequence: TGTGCCAGCTCACCAAGGGCCACCGGGACTGAAGCTTTCTTT. This sequence joins TRBV18 and TRBJ1-1; D is unresolved. Between the trimmed V and J ends, which lost 2 bases and 5 bases, there was a span of 12 bases. The CDR3 consists of 14 residues. Germline CDR1 and CDR2: KGHSH and LQKENI.

Turning to this clonotype: One end of the junction varies from germline; a read error may be responsible. The genes are TRBV15 and TRBJ2-2; perhaps D is TRBD1 or TRBD2 (5 bases each). This CDR3 region has 14 residues. The germline V gene has CDR1 LNHNV and CDR2 YYDKDF (reference sequence). The CDR3 coding sequence is TGTGCCACCAGCTCAGGGATTGACACCGGGGAGCTGCTTTTT. Encoded protein: CATSSGIDTGELLF.

This clonotype was observed at least ten times. The gene calls are TRBV11-2 and TRBJ1-2; 7 nucleotides match TRBD1. Looked up from germline, CDR1 is SGHAT and CDR2 is FQNNGV. The CDR3 is 14 residues long. The V and J ends lost 5 bases and 8 bases, in that order; junction bases with no gene match: 11. As DNA, the CDR3 is TGTGCCAGCAGCACCTGGGGGACAGATCACGGCTACACCTTC. Amino acids: CASSTWGTDHGYTF. Supplemented by reference TRBV11-2 and TRBJ1-2, the full variable domain reads EAGVAQSPRYKIIEKRQSVAFWCNPISGHATLYWYQQILGQGPKLLIQFQNNGVVDDSQLPKDRFSAERLKGVDSTLKIQPAKLEDSAVYLCASSTWGTDHGYTFGSGTRLTVV.

This chain links TRBV30 with TRBJ1-5; a weak D match, TRBD1 (6 bases). The CDR3 is 15 amino acids. Germline values: CDR1 GTSNPN, CDR2 SVGIG (reference sequence). The V end was cut by 1 base, the J end by 3 bases, with 13 bases between. The CDR3 DNA follows: TGTGCCTGGAGTGGACGGGGGGCTTCCAATCAGCCCCAGCATTTT. This gives the protein CAWSGRGASNQPQHF.

This clonotype has at least ten counts. This chain connects TRBV28 to TRBJ2-7; TRBD2 might be the D (5 bases). V dropped 5 bases and J dropped 1 base, with 18 bases sitting between them. Germline CDR1 MDHEN, CDR2 SYDVKM. CDR3 length: 16 residues. CDR3 coding DNA: TGTGCCAGCAGTGCCCCAACTAGACCTGATTCCTACGAGCAGTACTTC. Translated, it gives CASSAPTRPDSYEQYF.

This clonotype was seen repeatedly, ten times or more. The rearrangement links TRBV10-3 to TRBJ1-5; D gene uncertain. The V gene's germline CDR1 is ENHRY and CDR2 SYGVKD. V lost 0 bases and J 3 bases, leaving 6 bases between the germline ends. This CDR3 spans 14 amino acids. CDR3 loop: CAISESAVNQPQHF. DNA of the CDR3: TGTGCCATCAGTGAGTCGGCAGTCAATCAGCCCCAGCATTTT.

The rearrangement links TRBV20-1 to TRBJ1-2; 8 nucleotides agree with TRBD1. V lost 2 bases, J lost 3 bases, and 8 bases stayed unmatched. The germline V gene encodes CDR1 DFQATT and CDR2 SNEGSKA (reference sequence). The CDR3 has 15 amino acids. This CDR3 reads CSARKRRGRDYGYTF. The CDR3 region has the DNA TGCAGTGCTAGAAAACGCAGGGGGCGCGACTATGGCTACACCTTC.

CDR3 sequence: CASSLEWWVGTTSTGELFF. The CDR3 nucleotides read TGTGCCAGCAGCTTAGAGTGGTGGGTTGGGACTACGTCAACCGGGGAGCTGTTTTTT. This sequence joins TRBV11-2 and TRBJ2-2, with 7 bases aligning to TRBD2. The V gene's germline CDR1 is SGHAT and CDR2 FQNNGV. J was trimmed by 5 bases and V by 0 bases; bases with no gene match: 15. This CDR3 is built from 19 residues.

This clonotype has a count of ten or more. The CDR3 loop is CASSSFRTSGYEQYF. The CDR3, as DNA: TGTGCCAGCAGCTCCTTCCGGACTAGCGGATACGAGCAGTACTTC. V usage is TRBV27 and J usage is TRBJ2-7; 10 bases line up with TRBD2. The CDR3 is 15 amino acids. In germline, CDR1 is MNHEY, CDR2 SMNVEV (reference sequence). V shed 6 bases, J shed 4 bases, and the junction held 9 bases outside the gene matches.

This clonotype was picked up a small number of times. Given a much more abundant clone one base away, this may be a read error. The V gene is TRBV12-3 or TRBV12-4, the J gene TRBJ1-2; D unresolved. There are 14 residues in the CDR3. The CDR3 DNA reads as TGTGCCAGCAGTTTTAAGGGAACGAACAAGGGCTGCACCTTC. Protein sequence: CASSFKGTNKGCTF.